The entry that follows covers one T cell receptor (beta chain) sequence. This entry comes from a study of cytotoxic CD8 clonotypes in ibrutinib-treated CLL. The CDR3 is made up of 14 amino acids. V dropped 4 bases and J dropped 0 bases, with 10 bases sitting between them. Per germline, CDR1 SGHDT and CDR2 YYEEEE. Sequencing used immunoSEQ multiplex PCR; TCRdb keeps in-frame clones, though not all of them. The profile covers around 150,000 clones, with approximately 80% appearing a single time and roughly 2% taken by the ten largest. The receptor's source is a human donor with chronic lymphocytic leukemia. The source material was PBMCs, sampled after 12 months of ibrutinib treatment. V and J are TRBV5-6 and TRBJ1-2; unclear D gene. This chain's CDR3 is CASSPQRTNYGYTF. CDR3 in DNA: TGTGCCAGCAGCCCTCAGAGAACTAACTATGGCTACACCTTC.